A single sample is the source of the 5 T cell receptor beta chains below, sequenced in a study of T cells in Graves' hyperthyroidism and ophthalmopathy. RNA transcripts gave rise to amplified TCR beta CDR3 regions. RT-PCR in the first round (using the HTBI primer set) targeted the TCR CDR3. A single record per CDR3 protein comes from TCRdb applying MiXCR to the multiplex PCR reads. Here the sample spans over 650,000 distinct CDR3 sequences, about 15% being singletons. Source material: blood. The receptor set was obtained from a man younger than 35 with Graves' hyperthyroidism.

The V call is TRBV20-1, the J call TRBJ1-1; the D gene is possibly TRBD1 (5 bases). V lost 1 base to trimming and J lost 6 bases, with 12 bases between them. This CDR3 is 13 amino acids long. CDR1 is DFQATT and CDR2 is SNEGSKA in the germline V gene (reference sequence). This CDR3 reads CSARAPGRAEAFF. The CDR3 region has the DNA TGCAGTGCTAGAGCACCAGGGAGGGCTGAAGCTTTCTTT.

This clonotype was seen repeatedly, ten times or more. Written as DNA, the CDR3 is TGTGCCAGCAGTCCCGCCGGGACAGGGGTCTACGAGCAGTACTTC. Translation: CASSPAGTGVYEQYF. The rearrangement joins TRBV27 to TRBJ2-7; 10 nucleotides match TRBD1. The CDR3 is made up of 15 amino acids. Germline CDR1 and CDR2: MNHEY and SMNVEV (reference sequence). The J segment lost 3 bases and the V segment lost 5 bases, leaving 7 bases of the junction unmatched.

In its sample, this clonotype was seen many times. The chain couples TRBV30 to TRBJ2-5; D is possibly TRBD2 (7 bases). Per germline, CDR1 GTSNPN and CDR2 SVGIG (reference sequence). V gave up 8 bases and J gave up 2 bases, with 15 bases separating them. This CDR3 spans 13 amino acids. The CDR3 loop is CATQRDNQETQYF. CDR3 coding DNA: TGTGCCACCCAGCGGGACAATCAAGAGACCCAGTACTTC.

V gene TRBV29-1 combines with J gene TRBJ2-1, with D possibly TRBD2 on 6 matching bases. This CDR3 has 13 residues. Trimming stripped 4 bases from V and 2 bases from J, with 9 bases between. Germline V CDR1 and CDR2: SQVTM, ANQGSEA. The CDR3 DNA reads TGCAGCGTTGCCCCGGGAGCCTACAATGAGCAGTTCTTC. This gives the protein CSVAPGAYNEQFF.

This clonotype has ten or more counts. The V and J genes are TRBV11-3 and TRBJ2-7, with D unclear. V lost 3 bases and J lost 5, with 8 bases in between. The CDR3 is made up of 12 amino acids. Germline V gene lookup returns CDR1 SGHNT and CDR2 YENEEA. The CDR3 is CASSLRLDEQYF. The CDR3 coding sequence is TGTGCCAGCAGCTTGAGACTGGACGAGCAGTACTTC.